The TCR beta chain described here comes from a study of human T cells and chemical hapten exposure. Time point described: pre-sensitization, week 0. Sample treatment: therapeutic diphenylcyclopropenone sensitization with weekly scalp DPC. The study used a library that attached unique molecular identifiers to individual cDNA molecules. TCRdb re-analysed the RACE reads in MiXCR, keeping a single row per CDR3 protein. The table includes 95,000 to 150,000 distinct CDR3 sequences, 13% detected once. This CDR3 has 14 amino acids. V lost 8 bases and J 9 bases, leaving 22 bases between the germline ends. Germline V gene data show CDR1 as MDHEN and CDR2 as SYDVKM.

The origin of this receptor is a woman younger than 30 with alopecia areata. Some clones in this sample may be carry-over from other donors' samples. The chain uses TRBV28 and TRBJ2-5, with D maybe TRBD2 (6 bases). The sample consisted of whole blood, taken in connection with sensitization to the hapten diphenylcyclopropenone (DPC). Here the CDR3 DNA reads TGTGCCAGCGGAACCAGGGACGGACGGAGGGCCCAGTACTTC. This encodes CASGTRDGRRAQYF. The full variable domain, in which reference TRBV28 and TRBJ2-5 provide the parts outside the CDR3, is DVKVTQSSRYLVKRTGEKVFLECVQDMDHENMFWYRQDPGLGLRLIYFSYDVKMKEKGDIPEGYSVSREKKERFSLILESASTNQTSMYLCASGTRDGRRAQYFGPGTRLLVL.